Here is one T cell receptor beta chain with its context. Its specificity is not known. Produced via immunoSEQ multiplex PCR; TCRdb's table is partial and in-frame only. This sample has 96,000 or so clones, with 80% to 90% found just once. Germline V gene data show CDR1 as LNHNV and CDR2 as YYDKDF (reference sequence). Trimming removed 3 bases from V and 2 bases from J; junction bases left unmatched: 4. The CDR3 has 14 amino acids. This sample was taken from a study of T cell responses to AZD1222 COVID-19 vaccine. In the study overall: It was second doses at about 4 or about 12 weeks that were pooled.

Study results and limitations: None of the repertoires were sampled until the peak T cell response had passed. The study reported that nearly half of spike-specific TCRs target unmutated variant regions. Donor demographics were predominantly white British with a female majority; clonal diversity may be underestimated.

This sequence was found in an adult in good health. Sequencing used peripheral blood, obtained on day 0 of AZD1222 vaccination. The chain carries TRBV15 and TRBJ2-7; TRBD1 aligns across 7 bases. The CDR3 protein is CATSRIQGTYEQYF. The CDR3 nucleotides are TGTGCCACCAGCAGGATACAGGGGACCTACGAGCAGTACTTC.